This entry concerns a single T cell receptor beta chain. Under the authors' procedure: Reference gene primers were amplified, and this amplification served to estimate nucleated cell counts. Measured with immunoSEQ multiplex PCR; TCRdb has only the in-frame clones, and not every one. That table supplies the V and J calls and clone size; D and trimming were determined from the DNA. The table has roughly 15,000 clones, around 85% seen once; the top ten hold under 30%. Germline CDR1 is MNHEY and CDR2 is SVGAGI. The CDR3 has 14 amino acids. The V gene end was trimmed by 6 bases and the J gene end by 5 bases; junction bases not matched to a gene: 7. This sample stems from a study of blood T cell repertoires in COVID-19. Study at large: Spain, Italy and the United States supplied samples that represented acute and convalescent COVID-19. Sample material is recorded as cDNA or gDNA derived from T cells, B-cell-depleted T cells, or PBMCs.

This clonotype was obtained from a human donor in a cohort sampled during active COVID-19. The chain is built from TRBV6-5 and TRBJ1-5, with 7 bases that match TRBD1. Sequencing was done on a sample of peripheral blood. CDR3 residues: CASSLRDRHQPQHF. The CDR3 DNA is TGTGCCAGCAGCCTCCGGGACAGACATCAGCCCCAGCATTTT.